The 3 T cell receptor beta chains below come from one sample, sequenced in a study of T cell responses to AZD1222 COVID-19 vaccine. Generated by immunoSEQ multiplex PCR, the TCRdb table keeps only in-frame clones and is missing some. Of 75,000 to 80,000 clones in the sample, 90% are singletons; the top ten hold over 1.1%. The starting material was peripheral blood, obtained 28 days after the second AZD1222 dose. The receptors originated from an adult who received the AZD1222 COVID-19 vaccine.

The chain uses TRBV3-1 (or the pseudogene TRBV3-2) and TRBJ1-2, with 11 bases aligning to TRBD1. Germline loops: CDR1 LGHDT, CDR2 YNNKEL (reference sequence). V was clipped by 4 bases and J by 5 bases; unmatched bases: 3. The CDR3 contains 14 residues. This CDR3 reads CASSPGTGGYGYTF. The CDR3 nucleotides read TGTGCCAGCAGCCCTGGGACAGGGGGATATGGCTACACCTTC.

This CDR3 reads CASSIDTGPNQPQHF. The CDR3 DNA is TGTGCCAGTAGTATAGATACGGGGCCGAATCAGCCCCAGCATTTT. The chain uses TRBV19 and TRBJ1-5; a weak D match, TRBD1 (5 bases). V lost 0 bases and J 4 bases, leaving 10 bases between the germline ends. This CDR3 contains 15 residues. CDR1 is LNHDA, CDR2 SQIVND, per germline (reference sequence).

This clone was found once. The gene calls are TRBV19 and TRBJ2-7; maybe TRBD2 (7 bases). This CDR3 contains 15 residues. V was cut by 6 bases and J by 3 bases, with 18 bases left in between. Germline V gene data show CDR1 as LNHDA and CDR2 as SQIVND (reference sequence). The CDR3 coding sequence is TGTGCCAGTAGCCCGGGGGGCTTTTCTCACTACGAGCAGTACTTC. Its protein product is CASSPGGFSHYEQYF.